The source of this T cell receptor (beta chain) is a study of cytomegalovirus exposure and HLA in healthy donors. Overall study findings and caveats: Later work associated fewer than 20,000 TCR beta sequences with HLA alleles at 0.05 false discovery rate. What a later analysis reportedly showed was that an Asian-associated ancestry cluster had fewer N-insertions than the approximately 700-donor mean. Reports credit the classifier with highly specific, highly sensitive diagnosis of cytomegalovirus status. Analysis was carried out at a later point, and it linked a missense DCLRE1C variant to TCR beta V- and J-gene trimming.

The CDR3 has 15 residues. Per germline, CDR1 SGHNT and CDR2 YENEEA. The ends lost 5 bases at V and 8 bases at J; junction bases unmatched: 8. 13 Jbeta primers and 60 Vbeta primers were used for the PCR. TCRdb keeps only in-frame clones here, not all; method: immunoSEQ multiplex PCR. The sample lists more than 85,000 clones; about three quarters were seen once. As regards this clone: Its antigen remains unidentified.

Sequenced material: PBMCs. The sequence derives from an older woman in good health and CMV-seropositive. V and J are TRBV11-3 and TRBJ2-3, with 12 bases that match TRBD2. CDR3 amino acids: CASSRLAGVSGTQYF. The CDR3 bases are TGTGCCAGCAGCCGACTAGCGGGAGTTTCCGGTACGCAGTATTTT.